This T cell receptor (beta chain) is from a study of T cells after yellow fever vaccination. General observations from the study: At around 95% for CD4 and just over 85% for CD8, most primary-vaccination clones showed up again after the booster.

A universal primer site and UMIs were added as TCR cDNA was made by 5'RACE template switching. TCRdb re-analysed the 5' RACE reads in MiXCR, keeping a single row per CDR3 protein. Of 95,000 to 150,000 distinct CDR3 sequences in the sample, nearly 15% are singletons; the top ten hold 43%. This CDR3 contains 15 residues. V dropped 3 bases and J dropped 0 bases, with 11 bases sitting between them. CDR1 is SGHTA, CDR2 FQGNSA, per germline. A note on this clonotype: Its target is unknown.

This sequence joins TRBV7-2 and TRBJ1-2; D is unclear. The TCR sequence derives from a man between 18 and 35 years old who received the YFV17D yellow fever vaccine. Sequenced here: CD8+ T cells sorted from PBMCs, sampled 5 days after the yellow fever booster vaccination. CDR3 nucleotide sequence: TGTGCCAGCAGCTTCAGCAGACTCCCTAACTATGGCTACACCTTC. The encoded protein is CASSFSRLPNYGYTF.